These T cell receptor beta chains were read from a single sample in a study of response to subunit inactivated influenza vaccine. TCRdb re-called the RT-PCR reads with MiXCR, one entry per CDR3 protein. The table includes roughly 630,000 distinct CDR3 sequences, around 15% detected once. Sequences were derived from PBMCs from blood, sampled less than 15 days before vaccination. The receptors originated from a man aged 45-60 years who received an inactivated influenza vaccine. Each CDR3 is given with its conserved first and last residue. The D gene is left open where the match is weak. Clone size appears in some rows only: once, few, many, or a class for an expanded clone.

d_gene,j_gene,abundance,v_gene,CDR3nt,CDR3aa
TRBD1,TRBJ2-5,few,TRBV5-1,TGCGCCAGCAGCCTCCGACAGGGGGCTCAAGAGACCCAGTACTTC,CASSLRQGAQETQYF
NA,TRBJ2-6,few,TRBV29-1,TGCAGCGTTTCGATCTCTGGGGCCAACGTCCTGACTTTC,CSVSISGANVLTF
TRBD1,TRBJ2-1,few,TRBV27,TGTGCCAGCAGTTTAACCAGTTGGCGACAGGGGGTTTATGAGCAGTTCTTC,CASSLTSWRQGVYEQFF
NA,TRBJ2-5,NA,TRBV10-3,TGTGCCATCACGGCAAGTACGGCACAAGAGACCCAGTACTTC,CAITASTAQETQYF
NA,TRBJ1-2,NA,TRBV30,TGTGCCTGGAGTTTATCCCCCGGACAGACTAACTATGGCTACACCTTC,CAWSLSPGQTNYGYTF
TRBD2,TRBJ2-1,few,TRBV6-5,TGTGCCAGCAGTTACTTCCGGGGGGAAGATTACAATGAGCAGTTCTTC,CASSYFRGEDYNEQFF
NA,TRBJ2-1,NA,TRBV5-1,TGCGCCAGCAGCTCCCTAAACCCAGCCGGCAATGAGCAGTTCTTC,CASSSLNPAGNEQFF
TRBD1,TRBJ1-2,many,TRBV20-1,TGCAGTGCTAGACCCGACAGGGGCCCCTATGGCTACACCTTC,CSARPDRGPYGYTF
TRBD1,TRBJ2-5,NA,TRBV27,TGTGCCAGCAGAGGGACAGGGGGTTGGGAGACCCAGTACTTC,CASRGTGGWETQYF
NA,TRBJ2-1,few,TRBV28,TGTGCCAGCAGTTTCGAGACAGAGGCCTACAATGAGCAGTTCTTC,CASSFETEAYNEQFF
NA,TRBJ2-3,few,TRBV30,TGTGCCTGGAGTCCCGACAGACATACGCAGTATTTT,CAWSPDRHTQYF
TRBD2,TRBJ2-1,NA,TRBV7-7,TGTGCCAGCAGCCCGGGACTAGAAAGGGATGAGCAGTTCTTC,CASSPGLERDEQFF
NA,TRBJ2-7,few,TRBV10-3,TGTGCCATCAAGGGACGAGCGGACTACGGCGAGCAGTACTTC,CAIKGRADYGEQYF
NA,TRBJ2-3,many,TRBV4-2,TGTGCCAGCAGCCAATCGGGCGACACAGATACGCAGTATTTT,CASSQSGDTDTQYF
TRBD1,TRBJ1-6,NA,TRBV20-1,TGCAGTGCTAGAGACGGACAGGGGAGAGGGTCACCCCTCCACTTT,CSARDGQGRGSPLHF
TRBD1,TRBJ1-1,NA,TRBV29-1,TGCAGCGTTGGCCCGGGACAGGGATCGAACACTGAAGCTTTCTTT,CSVGPGQGSNTEAFF
NA,TRBJ2-1,NA,TRBV2,TGTGCCAGCAGTGTAGGGGGAGGCCCGAGCGATGAGCAGTTCTTC,CASSVGGGPSDEQFF
TRBD2,TRBJ2-7,NA,TRBV6-5,TGTGCCAGCAGTTACGGGTCGGGAGGCAAAGAGCAGTACTTC,CASSYGSGGKEQYF
NA,TRBJ2-1,few,TRBV15,TGTGCCACCAGCAGAGACCGACCCACTTACAATGAGCAGTTCTTC,CATSRDRPTYNEQFF
NA,TRBJ1-6,NA,TRBV30,TGTGCCTGGAGAAGGTCCCCAGTCAATTCACCCCTCCACTTT,CAWRRSPVNSPLHF
TRBD2,TRBJ2-5,NA,TRBV6-5,TGTGCCAGCAGTTACTCGACTAGCACAGGCCTAGAGACCCAGTACTTC,CASSYSTSTGLETQYF
TRBD2,TRBJ2-3,NA,TRBV2,TGTGCCCTCAAAGGGGTAGCGGGAGCCCCATGGGGCTCAGATACGCAGTATTTT,CALKGVAGAPWGSDTQYF
NA,TRBJ1-6,many,TRBV4-2,TGTGCCAGCAGCCAAGTGGACTCACCCCTCCACTTT,CASSQVDSPLHF
NA,TRBJ2-2,NA,TRBV28,TGTGCCAGCAGCCATATCAACACCGGGGAGCTGTTTTTT,CASSHINTGELFF
NA,TRBJ1-2,many,TRBV2,TGTGCCAGCAGTGACATTCCAGGGGGCTACACCTTC,CASSDIPGGYTF
NA,TRBJ2-7,NA,TRBV5-1,TGCGCCAGGAGCCCAACGGGACACCTCTACGAGCAGTACTTC,CARSPTGHLYEQYF
NA,TRBJ2-7,NA,TRBV7-9,TGTGCCAGCAGCCGGACGACGGTTTACCCCTACGAGCAGTACTTC,CASSRTTVYPYEQYF
TRBD1,TRBJ1-5,once,TRBV30,TGTGCCTGGAGCAGGACAGGGTTGAATCAGCCCCAGCATTTT,CAWSRTGLNQPQHF
NA,TRBJ2-7,few,TRBV28,TGTGCCAGCAGTTTGATGATGGGTCTGAAGACCAACGAGCAGTACTTC,CASSLMMGLKTNEQYF
TRBD1,TRBJ1-1,NA,TRBV19,TGTGCCAGTATCCCTCCGGGACAGAGGAACACTGAAGCTTTCTTT,CASIPPGQRNTEAFF
TRBD1,TRBJ2-7,NA,TRBV7-8,TGTGCCAGCAGCGGACAGGGCATCCGCTACGAGCAGTACTTC,CASSGQGIRYEQYF
NA,TRBJ1-5,NA,TRBV28,TGTGCCAGCAGCCAGCGGACGAACCACCATCAGCCCCAGCATTTT,CASSQRTNHHQPQHF
NA,TRBJ2-1,NA,TRBV28,TGTGCCAGCAGTTTAATCCATGAGCAGTTCTTC,CASSLIHEQFF
NA,TRBJ1-2,few,TRBV12-3/TRBV12-4,TGTGCCAGCAGCCATCCAGGGTTATATGGCTACACCTTC,CASSHPGLYGYTF
TRBD1,TRBJ2-5,many,TRBV20-1,TGCAGTGCAATCCTCCAGGGGGCGCGGACAGAGACCCAGTACTTC,CSAILQGARTETQYF
NA,TRBJ1-1,NA,TRBV7-2,TGTGCCAGCAGCTTATCTTGGACTGGGAACACTGAAGCTTTCTTT,CASSLSWTGNTEAFF
TRBD1,TRBJ2-7,NA,TRBV6-1,TGTGCCAGCAGCCCTAAGACAGGGGATGGCCCCTACGAGCAGTACTTC,CASSPKTGDGPYEQYF
NA,TRBJ1-1,many,TRBV5-1,TGCGCCAGCAGCCCTGCCCAGGGCACTGAAGCTTTCTTT,CASSPAQGTEAFF
NA,TRBJ2-1,many,TRBV28,TGTGCCACGGACAGCCTGAATGAGCAGTTCTTC,CATDSLNEQFF
NA,TRBJ1-1,few,TRBV7-2,TGTGCCAGCAGCTTAGTATACGGGGGCAACACTGAAGCTTTCTTT,CASSLVYGGNTEAFF
NA,TRBJ1-1,NA,TRBV27,TGTGCCCGCAGTTTAGCAGGGGCGACTGAAGCTTTCTTT,CARSLAGATEAFF
TRBD2,TRBJ2-5,many,TRBV29-1,TGCAGCGTTGGTGGCGGCGGGAGACAAGAGACCCAGTACTTC,CSVGGGGRQETQYF
NA,TRBJ2-1,NA,TRBV5-1,TGCGCCAGCAGCTTCCCGGCGGGTGGCTACAATGAGCAGTTCTTC,CASSFPAGGYNEQFF
NA,TRBJ2-3,NA,TRBV6-1,TGTGCCAGCAGTGAGGGGATGTACCTGGGCACAGATACGCAGTATTTT,CASSEGMYLGTDTQYF
NA,TRBJ1-2,NA,TRBV3-1,TGTGCCAGCAGCGACGACAGATACTATGGCTACACCTTC,CASSDDRYYGYTF
NA,TRBJ2-5,NA,TRBV7-9,TGTGCCAGCAGCTCCCAGGGGCCCCCAGAGACCCAGTACTTC,CASSSQGPPETQYF
NA,TRBJ2-7,NA,TRBV12-3/TRBV12-4,TGTGCCAGCAGTATGGACCCCTACGAGCAGTACTTC,CASSMDPYEQYF